The rows below give T cell receptor beta chains drawn from one sample of a study of OX40 agonist ivuxolimab in advanced cancers. Libraries were prepared by immunoSEQ multiplex PCR; TCRdb keeps only in-frame clonotypes and omits some of them. The sample yields about 38,000 clones, roughly 85% seen once. The specimen comprised CD4+ or CD8+ T cells sorted from blood, sampled in a trial of the OX40 agonist ivuxolimab. All receptors come from an adult with an advanced solid tumor such as melanoma, head and neck, liver or kidney cancer. Both conserved end residues are part of each CDR3. The D gene is left open where the match is weak. Clone size is given for some rows only: seen once, a few or many times, or a class if the clone is expanded.

size	V	D	J	DNA	CDR3
-	TRBV30	TRBD2	TRBJ2-1	TGTGCCTGGGATGGACTAGCAATGGTCAATGAGCAGTTCTTC	CAWDGLAMVNEQFF
-	TRBV6-5	-	TRBJ2-7	TGTGCCAGCAGTTCACGGGACGAAAGCTCCTACGAGCAGTACTTC	CASSSRDESSYEQYF
once	TRBV29-1	-	TRBJ2-7	TGCAGCGTTGAAACGACACAAACCTACGAGCAGTACTTC	CSVETTQTYEQYF
-	TRBV6-5	TRBD1	TRBJ1-1	TGTGCCAGCAGCAAGGGACAGACGAACACTGAAGCTTTCTTT	CASSKGQTNTEAFF
-	TRBV28	-	TRBJ2-1	TGTGCCAGCATGTACAGTAGCTCCTACAATGAGCAGTTCTTC	CASMYSSSYNEQFF
-	TRBV6-6	-	TRBJ1-5	TGTGCCAGCAGTTACATGGGAAGCAATCAGCCCCAGCATTTT	CASSYMGSNQPQHF
-	TRBV5-7	-	TRBJ2-1	TGTGCCGGGGGGGTTTCCTTGGACAGGGCTAATTCGTACAATGAGCAGTTCTTC	CAGGVSLDRANSYNEQFF
-	TRBV5-4	TRBD1	TRBJ2-6	TGTGCCAGCAGCATCTCGACAGGGGTAAACTCTGGGGCCAACGTCCTGACTTTC	CASSISTGVNSGANVLTF
-	TRBV7-2	-	TRBJ2-7	TGTGCCAGCAGCTTAGAGCACTACGAGCAGTACTTC	CASSLEHYEQYF
-	TRBV27	-	TRBJ2-5	TGTGCCAGCAGTTTACGGGGAGAAGAGACCCAGTACTTC	CASSLRGEETQYF
-	TRBV5-5	TRBD1	TRBJ2-4	TGTGCCAGCAGCAAAGACAGGGTTGGGACCAAAAACATTCAGTACTTC	CASSKDRVGTKNIQYF
once	TRBV7-2	-	TRBJ2-5	TGTGCCAGCAGCCCCGGACAGCCTCTAGTGACCCAGTACTTC	CASSPGQPLVTQYF
-	TRBV7-9	-	TRBJ1-1	TGTGCCAGCAGCTTAACGAACATGAACACTGAAGCTTTCTTT	CASSLTNMNTEAFF
-	TRBV10-2	TRBD2	TRBJ2-1	TGCGCCAGCAAGGGGACTAGGGGTGAGCAGTTCTTC	CASKGTRGEQFF
-	TRBV2	-	TRBJ1-1	TGTGCCAGCAGGGCGGGGATGAACACTGAAGCTTTCTTT	CASRAGMNTEAFF
-	TRBV6-1	-	TRBJ2-7	TGTGCCAGCAGTGATCCTAACCTCTTGGACTACGAGCAGTACTTC	CASSDPNLLDYEQYF
-	TRBV9	-	TRBJ2-7	TGTGCCACCCCCGTCGAGGTCGAGCAGTACTTC	CATPVEVEQYF
-	TRBV19	TRBD2	TRBJ2-6	TGTGCCAGTAGCCCTCGGGGGGGCTCTGGGGCCAACGTCCTGACTTTC	CASSPRGGSGANVLTF
-	TRBV19	-	TRBJ2-7	TGTGCCAGTAGTATAGGAGGCAGGGCGGGATACGAGCAGTACTTC	CASSIGGRAGYEQYF
-	TRBV28	TRBD1	TRBJ1-4	TGTGCCAGCAGTCGCCCGGGACAGGGGGCTGGTGAAAAACTGTTTTTT	CASSRPGQGAGEKLFF
-	TRBV6-5	TRBD1	TRBJ1-5	TGTGCCAGCAGTTACGCAGGGGGTTCGAATCAGCCCCAGCATTTT	CASSYAGGSNQPQHF
few	TRBV18	-	TRBJ1-2	TGTGCCAGCTCACCACCAAGCGTTAACTATGGCTACACCTTC	CASSPPSVNYGYTF
-	TRBV28	-	TRBJ2-4	TGTGCCAGCAGTTTTGGGGGGAAAAACATTCAGTACTTC	CASSFGGKNIQYF
-	TRBV28	TRBD2	TRBJ2-3	TGTGCCAGCCGAAGCGGGGGGAACACAGATACGCAGTATTTT	CASRSGGNTDTQYF
-	TRBV19	-	TRBJ1-2	TGTGCCAGTACCCCCGGGGGTTCGCTCCACTATGGCTACACCTTC	CASTPGGSLHYGYTF
-	TRBV11-3	-	TRBJ2-3	TGTGCCAGCAGCTTAGGGGGGAGCCCCACAGATACGCAGTATTTT	CASSLGGSPTDTQYF
-	TRBV15	-	TRBJ1-2	TGTGCCACCAGCAGAGAGAGGGTATTCTTGGATGGCTACACCTTC	CATSRERVFLDGYTF
-	TRBV6-5	-	TRBJ2-3	TGTGCCAGCAGTTACTCGGGGATGGGCACAGATACGCAGTATTTT	CASSYSGMGTDTQYF
-	TRBV6-1	-	TRBJ1-1	TGTGCCAGCAGTGAAGTGAGTGCTGAAGCTTTCTTT	CASSEVSAEAFF
-	TRBV29-1	-	TRBJ2-2	TGCAGCGTTGAGAAAGGGGCCGGGGAGCTGTTTTTT	CSVEKGAGELFF
-	TRBV19	-	TRBJ2-7	TGTGCCAGTAGTGTCGGGGACGCCTACGAGCAGTACTTC	CASSVGDAYEQYF
-	TRBV5-1	-	TRBJ1-4	TGCGCCAGCATGCGGGTAGGGTCAGGGGCTGAAAAACTGTTTTTT	CASMRVGSGAEKLFF
-	TRBV7-9	-	TRBJ1-2	TGTGCCAGCAGCCAGCGCTCGGGGCTTGGTGGCTACACCTTC	CASSQRSGLGGYTF
-	TRBV29-1	TRBD2	TRBJ2-7	TGCAGCGTTGCGACTAGCGGGGCCTACGAGCAGTACTTC	CSVATSGAYEQYF
-	TRBV6-5	-	TRBJ2-7	TGTGCCAGCAGTTACTCGTCCGGGGGCTACGAGCAGTACTTC	CASSYSSGGYEQYF
-	TRBV28	-	TRBJ1-6	TGTGCCAGCAGTTCCCCCTCCGGGAAGAATTCACCCCTCCACTTT	CASSSPSGKNSPLHF
-	TRBV7-6	-	TRBJ2-7	TGTGCCAGCAGCTTAGCGGGTAGGGGCCACTCCTACGAGCAGTACTTC	CASSLAGRGHSYEQYF
-	TRBV4-2	TRBD1	TRBJ2-3	TGTGCCAGCAGCTCCCGACAGGGGGCGAGTGAAGATACGCAGTATTTT	CASSSRQGASEDTQYF
few	TRBV28	-	TRBJ2-1	TGTGCCAGGGGCCGGAATGAGCAGTTCTTC	CARGRNEQFF
-	TRBV19	-	TRBJ1-2	TGTGCCAGTAGTATAAATCCAAGAGCTAACTATGGCTACACCTTC	CASSINPRANYGYTF
-	TRBV7-6	-	TRBJ2-6	TGTGCCAGCAGCTTAGTGGTCGGAGGCTACTCTGGGGCCAACGTCCTGACTTTC	CASSLVVGGYSGANVLTF
once	TRBV5-6	-	TRBJ1-6	TGTGCCAGCAGCTTGCGCCAGGGTTATAATTCACCCCTCCACTTT	CASSLRQGYNSPLHF
-	TRBV19	TRBD1	TRBJ2-7	TGTGCCAGTAGTGGCCGGACAGGGGGCCGGTCCTACGAGCAGTACTTC	CASSGRTGGRSYEQYF
-	TRBV29-1	TRBD1	TRBJ1-5	TGCAGCGTTGGGGGACAGGGTAATCAGCCCCAGCATTTT	CSVGGQGNQPQHF
-	TRBV5-1	TRBD1	TRBJ2-2	TGCGCCAGCAGCTTCGGAGGGACAGGGGAGGCCGGGGAGCTGTTTTTT	CASSFGGTGEAGELFF
-	TRBV2	-	TRBJ1-3	TGTGCCAGCGAGGCCCAGACGTCTGGAAACACCATATATTTT	CASEAQTSGNTIYF
-	TRBV5-4	-	TRBJ2-1	TGTGCCAGCAGCTTGGACGCCGATCCGTACAATGAGCAGTTCTTC	CASSLDADPYNEQFF
once	TRBV28	TRBD1	TRBJ1-1	TGTGCCAGCAGTACACCGGGACAGAGGAACACTGAAGCTTTCTTT	CASSTPGQRNTEAFF
-	TRBV15	-	TRBJ2-1	TGTGCCACCAGCAGAGATCGGTGGACACCTATCTACAATGAGCAGTTCTTC	CATSRDRWTPIYNEQFF
once	TRBV4-2	TRBD1	TRBJ1-4	TGTGCCAGCAGCCCGGGACAGGGGGGTGAAAAACTGTTTTTT	CASSPGQGGEKLFF
-	TRBV10-2	-	TRBJ2-7	TGCGCCAGCAGTCAGCCATTGGGGGGGCTATTATACGAGCAGTACTTC	CASSQPLGGLLYEQYF
-	TRBV4-1	-	TRBJ1-3	TGCGCCAGCAGCCCTGCTAACAGGGCTCAAGCGGGAAACACCATATATTTT	CASSPANRAQAGNTIYF
few	TRBV7-9	-	TRBJ2-4	TGTGCCAGCAGCTTAGGATACCAAAACATTCAGTACTTC	CASSLGYQNIQYF
-	TRBV6-5	-	TRBJ2-7	TGTGCCAGCAGACAGGGACCCTACGAGCAGTACTTC	CASRQGPYEQYF
once	TRBV28	-	TRBJ2-7	TGTGCCAGCAGTACCACAGGGTCGATCGACGAGCAGTACTTC	CASSTTGSIDEQYF
-	TRBV5-6	TRBD2	TRBJ2-3	TGTGCCAGCAGCTTGGTTCCATCCGGGACTAGCGGCACAGATACGCAGTATTTT	CASSLVPSGTSGTDTQYF